The source of this T cell receptor (beta chain) is a study of shared clonotypes between healthy human individuals. Only in-frame clones appear in the TCRdb table, and some are missing; sequencing was by immunoSEQ multiplex PCR. This table has roughly 2,500,000 clones, 93% appearing once. Nashville, Tennessee was home to all donors, who were Caucasian adults. The length of the CDR3 is 12 residues. Trimming removed 4 bases at V and 6 bases at J, with 10 bases between. Germline V gives CDR1 SGDLS, CDR2 YYNGEE. This chain links TRBV9 with TRBJ1-2; the D gene is possibly TRBD1 (5 bases). The sample comprised naive CD4+ T cells from PBMCs. Indicated subset: CD45RA+ positively selected. This clonotype was sampled from a man between 18 and 29 years old in good health. Some clones in this sample may be carry-over from other donors' samples. The CDR3 DNA follows: TGTGCCAGCAGCAGGGACGGCCATGGCTACACCTTC. It specifies CASSRDGHGYTF.